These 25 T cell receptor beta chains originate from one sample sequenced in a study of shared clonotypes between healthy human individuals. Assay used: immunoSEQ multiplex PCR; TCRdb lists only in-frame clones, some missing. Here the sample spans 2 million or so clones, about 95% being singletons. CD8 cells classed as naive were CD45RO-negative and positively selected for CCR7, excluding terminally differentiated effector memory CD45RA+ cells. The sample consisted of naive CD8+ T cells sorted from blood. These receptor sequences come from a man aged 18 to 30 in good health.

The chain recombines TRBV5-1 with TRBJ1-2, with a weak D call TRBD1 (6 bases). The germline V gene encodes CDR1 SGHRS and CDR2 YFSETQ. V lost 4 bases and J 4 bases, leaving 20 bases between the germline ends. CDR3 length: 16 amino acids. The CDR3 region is CASSPHRVPLSYGYTF. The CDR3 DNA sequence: TGCGCCAGCAGCCCCCACAGGGTTCCTTTGAGCTATGGCTACACCTTC. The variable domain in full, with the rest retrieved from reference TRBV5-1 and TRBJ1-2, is KAGVTQTPRYLIKTRGQQVTLSCSPISGHRSVSWYQQTPGQGLQFLFEYFSETQRNKGNFPGRFSGRQFSNSRSEMNVSTLELGDSALYLCASSPHRVPLSYGYTFGSGTRLTVV.

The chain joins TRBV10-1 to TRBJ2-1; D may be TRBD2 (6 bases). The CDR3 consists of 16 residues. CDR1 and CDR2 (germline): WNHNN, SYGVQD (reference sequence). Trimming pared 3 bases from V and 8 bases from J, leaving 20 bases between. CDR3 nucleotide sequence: TGCGCCAGCAGTGACCCCGGCCTAGCGCCTAGGGATGAGCAGTTCTTC. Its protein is CASSDPGLAPRDEQFF.

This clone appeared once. The CDR3 DNA reads TGTGCCAGCAGCTTTGAGACAGCAAGAGATACGCAGTATTTT. This sequence encodes CASSFETARDTQYF. V gene TRBV7-8 combines with J gene TRBJ2-3, with D possibly TRBD1 on 5 matching bases. V lost 3 bases to trimming and J lost 5 bases, with 12 bases between them. CDR3 length equals 14 residues. In germline, CDR1 is SGHVS, CDR2 FQNEAQ.

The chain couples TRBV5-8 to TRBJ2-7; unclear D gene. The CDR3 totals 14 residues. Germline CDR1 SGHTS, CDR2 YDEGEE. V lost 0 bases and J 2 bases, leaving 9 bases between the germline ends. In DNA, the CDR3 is TGTGCCAGCAGCTTGGGCAGGAATCCCTACGAGCAGTACTTC. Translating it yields CASSLGRNPYEQYF.

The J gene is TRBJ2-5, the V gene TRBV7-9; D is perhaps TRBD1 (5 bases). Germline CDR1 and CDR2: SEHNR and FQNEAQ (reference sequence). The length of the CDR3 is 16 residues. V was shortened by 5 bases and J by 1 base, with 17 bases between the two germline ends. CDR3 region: CASSPSRGGSQETQYF. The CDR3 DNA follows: TGTGCCAGCAGCCCGTCAAGGGGTGGGTCCCAAGAGACCCAGTACTTC.

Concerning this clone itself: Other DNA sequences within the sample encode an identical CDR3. The CDR3, as DNA: TGTGCCAGCAGTGAGACAGGGCCAGGGAACACCATATATTTT. This codes for CASSETGPGNTIYF. V and J are TRBV2 and TRBJ1-3; 7 bases fit TRBD1. This CDR3 has 14 amino acids. The J segment lost 7 bases and the V segment lost 3 bases, leaving 6 bases of the junction unmatched. From germline, CDR1 is SNHLY and CDR2 FYNNEI. The full variable domain, with the rest looked up from reference TRBV2 and TRBJ1-3, is EPEVTQTPSHQVTQMGQEVILRCVPISNHLYFYWYRQILGQKVEFLVSFYNNEISEKSEIFDDQFSVERPDGSNFTLKIRSTKLEDSAMYFCASSETGPGNTIYFGEGSWLTVV.

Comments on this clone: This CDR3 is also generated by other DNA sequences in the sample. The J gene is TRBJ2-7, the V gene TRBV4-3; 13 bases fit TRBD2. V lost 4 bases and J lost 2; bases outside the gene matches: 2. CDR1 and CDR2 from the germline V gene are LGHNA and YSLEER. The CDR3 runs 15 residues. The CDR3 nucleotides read TGCGCCAGCAGCCCAGGACTAGCGGGAGCCTACGAGCAGTACTTC. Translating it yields CASSPGLAGAYEQYF.

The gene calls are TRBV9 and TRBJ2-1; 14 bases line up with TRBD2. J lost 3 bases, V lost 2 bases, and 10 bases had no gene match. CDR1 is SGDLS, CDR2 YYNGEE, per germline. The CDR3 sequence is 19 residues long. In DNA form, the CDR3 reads TGTGCCAGCAGCGTCGCTGTGGGACTAGCGGGGGACCACTACAATGAGCAGTTCTTC. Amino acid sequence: CASSVAVGLAGDHYNEQFF. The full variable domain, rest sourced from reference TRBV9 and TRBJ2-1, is DSGVTQTPKHLITATGQRVTLRCSPRSGDLSVYWYQQSLDQGLQFLIQYYNGEERAKGNILERFSAQQFPDLHSELNLSSLELGDSALYFCASSVAVGLAGDHYNEQFFGPGTRLTVL.

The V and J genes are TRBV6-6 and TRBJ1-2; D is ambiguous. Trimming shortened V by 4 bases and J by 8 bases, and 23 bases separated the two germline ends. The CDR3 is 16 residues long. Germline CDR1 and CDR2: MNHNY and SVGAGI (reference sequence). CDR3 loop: CASSSVANRLFGGYTF. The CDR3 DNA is TGTGCCAGCAGTTCCGTTGCAAACCGGCTTTTCGGCGGCTACACCTTC.

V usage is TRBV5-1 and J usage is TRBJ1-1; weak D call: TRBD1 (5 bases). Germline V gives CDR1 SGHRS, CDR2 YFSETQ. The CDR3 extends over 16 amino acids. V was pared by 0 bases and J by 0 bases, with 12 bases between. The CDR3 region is CASSLDPGLLNTEAFF. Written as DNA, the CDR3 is TGCGCCAGCAGCTTGGACCCGGGACTGCTGAACACTGAAGCTTTCTTT.

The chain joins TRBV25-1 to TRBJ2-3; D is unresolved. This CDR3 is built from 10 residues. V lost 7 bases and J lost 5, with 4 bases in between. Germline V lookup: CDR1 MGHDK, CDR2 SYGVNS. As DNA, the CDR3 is TGTGCCAGCAATGGAGATACGCAGTATTTT. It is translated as CASNGDTQYF. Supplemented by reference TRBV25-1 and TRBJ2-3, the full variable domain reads EADIYQTPRYLVIGTGKKITLECSQTMGHDKMYWYQQDPGMELHLIHYSYGVNSTEKGDLSSESTVSRIRTEHFPLTLESARPSHTSQYLCASNGDTQYFGPGTRLTVL.

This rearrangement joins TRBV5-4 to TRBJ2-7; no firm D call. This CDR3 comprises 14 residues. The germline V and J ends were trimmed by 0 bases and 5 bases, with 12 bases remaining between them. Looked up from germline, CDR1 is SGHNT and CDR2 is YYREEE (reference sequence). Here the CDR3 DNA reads TGTGCCAGCAGCTTGGACGTATTGATGGACGAGCAGTACTTC. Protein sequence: CASSLDVLMDEQYF.

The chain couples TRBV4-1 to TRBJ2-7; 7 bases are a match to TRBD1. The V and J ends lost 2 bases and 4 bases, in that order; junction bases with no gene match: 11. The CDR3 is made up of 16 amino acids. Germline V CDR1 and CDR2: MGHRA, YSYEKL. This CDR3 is CASSQTTGTEAYEQYF. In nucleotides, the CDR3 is TGCGCCAGCAGCCAAACCACCGGGACAGAAGCTTACGAGCAGTACTTC.

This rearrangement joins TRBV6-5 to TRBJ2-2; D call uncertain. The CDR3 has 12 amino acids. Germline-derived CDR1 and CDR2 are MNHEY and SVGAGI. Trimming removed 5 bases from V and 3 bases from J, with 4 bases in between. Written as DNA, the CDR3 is TGTGCCAGCAGTCAATACACCGGGGAGCTGTTTTTT. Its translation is CASSQYTGELFF.

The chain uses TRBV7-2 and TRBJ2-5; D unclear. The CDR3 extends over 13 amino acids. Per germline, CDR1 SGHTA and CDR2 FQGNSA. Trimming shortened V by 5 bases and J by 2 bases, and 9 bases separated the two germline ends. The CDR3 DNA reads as TGTGCCAGCAGCCATCCAGAGCAAGAGACCCAGTACTTC. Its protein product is CASSHPEQETQYF.

The CDR3 loop is CASSLSKARETQYF. In nucleotides, the CDR3 is TGTGCCAGCAGTTTATCTAAGGCCCGAGAGACCCAGTACTTC. The chain uses TRBV27 and TRBJ2-5; D is unclear. The V and J ends lost 0 bases and 4 bases respectively, with 9 bases between them. The CDR3 extends over 14 amino acids. CDR1 MNHEY and CDR2 SMNVEV come from the germline V gene (reference sequence).

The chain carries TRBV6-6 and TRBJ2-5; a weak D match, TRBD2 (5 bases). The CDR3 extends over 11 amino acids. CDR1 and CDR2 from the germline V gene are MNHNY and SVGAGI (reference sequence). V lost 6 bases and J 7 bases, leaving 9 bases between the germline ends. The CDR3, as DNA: TGTGCCAGCAGAGTCGAGGGGACCCAGTACTTC. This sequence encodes CASRVEGTQYF.

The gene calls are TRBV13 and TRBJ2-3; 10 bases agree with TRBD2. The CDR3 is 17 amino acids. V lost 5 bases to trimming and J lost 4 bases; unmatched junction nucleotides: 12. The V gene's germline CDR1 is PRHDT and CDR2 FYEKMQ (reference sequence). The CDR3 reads CASSPVLAGATSDTQYF. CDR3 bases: TGTGCCAGCAGCCCCGTCCTAGCGGGGGCCACTTCAGATACGCAGTATTTT.

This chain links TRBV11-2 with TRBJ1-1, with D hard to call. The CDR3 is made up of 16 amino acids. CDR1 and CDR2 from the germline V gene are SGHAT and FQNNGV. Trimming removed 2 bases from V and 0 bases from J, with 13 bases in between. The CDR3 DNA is TGTGCCAGCAGCTTAACTCCGTCCTATATGAACACTGAAGCTTTCTTT. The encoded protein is CASSLTPSYMNTEAFF.

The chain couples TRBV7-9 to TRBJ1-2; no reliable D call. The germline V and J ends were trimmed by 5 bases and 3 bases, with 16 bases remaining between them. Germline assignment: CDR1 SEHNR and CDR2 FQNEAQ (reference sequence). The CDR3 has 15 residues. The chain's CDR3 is CASSDGPLLDYGYTF. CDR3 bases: TGTGCCAGCAGCGACGGGCCTCTGTTGGACTATGGCTACACCTTC. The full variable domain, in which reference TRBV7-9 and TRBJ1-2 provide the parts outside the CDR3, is DTGVSQNPRHKITKRGQNVTFRCDPISEHNRLYWYRQTLGQGPEFLTYFQNEAQLEKSRLLSDRFSAERPKGSFSTLEIQRTEQGDSAMYLCASSDGPLLDYGYTFGSGTRLTVV.

CDR3 DNA sequence: TGTGCCAGCAGTGAGACGGGACAAGGCTACGAGCAGTACTTC. Amino acid sequence: CASSETGQGYEQYF. The chain is built from TRBV6-1 and TRBJ2-7; possibly TRBD1 for D (6 bases). The CDR3 has 14 amino acids. The germline CDR1 and CDR2 sequences are MNHNS and SASEGT. The V and J ends lost 3 bases and 3 bases respectively, with 12 bases between them.

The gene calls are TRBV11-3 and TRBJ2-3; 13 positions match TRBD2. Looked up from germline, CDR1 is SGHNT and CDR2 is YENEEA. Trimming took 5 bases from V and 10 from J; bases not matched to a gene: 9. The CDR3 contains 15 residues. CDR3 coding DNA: TGTGCCAGCAGCGCTGGACTAGCGGGAGACTTGGCGCAGTATTTT. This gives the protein CASSAGLAGDLAQYF. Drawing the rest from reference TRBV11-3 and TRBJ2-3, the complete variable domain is EAGVVQSPRYKIIEKKQPVAFWCNPISGHNTLYWYLQNLGQGPELLIRYENEEAVDDSQLPKDRFSAERLKGVDSTLKIQPAELGDSAVYLCASSAGLAGDLAQYFGPGTRLTVL.

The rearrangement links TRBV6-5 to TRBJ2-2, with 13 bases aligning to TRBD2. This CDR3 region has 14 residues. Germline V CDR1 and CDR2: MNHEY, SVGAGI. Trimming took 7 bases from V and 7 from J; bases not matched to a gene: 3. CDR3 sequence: CASKLAGGGGELFF. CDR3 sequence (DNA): TGTGCCAGCAAACTAGCGGGAGGGGGCGGGGAGCTGTTTTTT.

CDR3 DNA: TGTGCCAGCAGCCCGGGGGACAAACCTTTCTTT. Its protein product is CASSPGDKPFF. The chain couples TRBV4-2 to TRBJ1-1; weak D call: TRBD1 (6 bases). Per germline, CDR1 LGHNA and CDR2 YNFKEQ. Trimming removed 4 bases at V and 12 bases at J, with 12 bases between. The CDR3 has 11 amino acids.

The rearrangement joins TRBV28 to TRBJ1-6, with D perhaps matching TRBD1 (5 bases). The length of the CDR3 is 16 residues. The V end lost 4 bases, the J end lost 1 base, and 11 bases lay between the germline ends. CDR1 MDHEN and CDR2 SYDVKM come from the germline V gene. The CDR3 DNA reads TGTGCCAGCAGTTATCTGACAGAGTCCTATAATTCACCCCTCCACTTT. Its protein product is CASSYLTESYNSPLHF.